This T cell receptor (beta chain) appears in the sequencing data of a study of blood T cell repertoires in COVID-19. Clones were read by immunoSEQ multiplex PCR, and TCRdb kept only the in-frame ones, dropping some. The profile covers 30,000 to 45,000 clones, with 85% appearing a single time and about 15% taken by the ten largest. Sequencing used peripheral blood. This TCR derives from a human donor in a cohort sampled during active COVID-19.

CDR3 residues: CASSPGTSGGNEQFF. CDR3 in DNA: TGTGCCAGCAGTCCCGGGACTAGCGGGGGGAATGAGCAGTTCTTC. This chain links TRBV6-2 or TRBV6-3 with TRBJ2-1; 15 nucleotides match TRBD2. The CDR3 is 15 residues long. V trimming: 5 bases; J trimming: 7 bases; junction bases outside the gene matches: 3. Germline V gene data show CDR1 as MNHEY and CDR2 as SVGEGT.